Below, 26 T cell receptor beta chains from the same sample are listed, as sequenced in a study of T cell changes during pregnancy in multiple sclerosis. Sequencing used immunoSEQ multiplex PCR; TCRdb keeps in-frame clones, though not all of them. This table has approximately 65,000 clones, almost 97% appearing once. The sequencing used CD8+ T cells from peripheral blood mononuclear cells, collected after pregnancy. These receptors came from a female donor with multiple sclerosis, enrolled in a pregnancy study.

The CDR3 here is CASSFLAGGYQETQYF. The CDR3 DNA follows: TGTGCCAGCAGCTTCCTAGCGGGAGGCTACCAAGAGACCCAGTACTTC. This chain uses TRBV7-8 with TRBJ2-5, with 11 bases fitting TRBD2. Looked up from germline, CDR1 is SGHVS and CDR2 is FQNEAQ. V gave up 3 bases and J gave up 0 bases; unmatched junction bases: 3. This CDR3 contains 16 residues.

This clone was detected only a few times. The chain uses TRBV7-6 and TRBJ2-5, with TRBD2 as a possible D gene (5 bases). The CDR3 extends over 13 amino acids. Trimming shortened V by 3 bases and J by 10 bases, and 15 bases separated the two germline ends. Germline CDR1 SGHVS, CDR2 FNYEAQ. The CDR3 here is CASSLALGDYQYF. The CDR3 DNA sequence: TGTGCCAGCAGCTTGGCGTTGGGCGACTACCAGTACTTC.

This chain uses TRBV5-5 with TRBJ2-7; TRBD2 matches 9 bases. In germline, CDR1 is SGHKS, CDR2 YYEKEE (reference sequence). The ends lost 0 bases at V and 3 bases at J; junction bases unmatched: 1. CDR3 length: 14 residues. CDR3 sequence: CASSLASGDYEQYF. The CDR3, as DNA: TGTGCCAGCAGCTTGGCTAGCGGGGACTACGAGCAGTACTTC.

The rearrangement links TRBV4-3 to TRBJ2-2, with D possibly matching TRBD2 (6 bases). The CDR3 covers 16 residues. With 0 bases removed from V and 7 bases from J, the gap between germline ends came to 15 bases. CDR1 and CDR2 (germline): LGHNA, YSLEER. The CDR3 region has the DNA TGCGCCAGCAGCCAAGATGCCGGGCCCGGGGGCGGGGAGCTGTTTTTT. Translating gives CASSQDAGPGGGELFF.

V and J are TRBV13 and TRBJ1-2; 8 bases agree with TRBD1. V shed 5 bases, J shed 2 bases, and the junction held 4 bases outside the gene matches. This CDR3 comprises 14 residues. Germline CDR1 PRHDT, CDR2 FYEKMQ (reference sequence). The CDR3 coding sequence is TGTGCCAGCAGCCGGACAGGGTCGAACTATGGCTACACCTTC. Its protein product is CASSRTGSNYGYTF. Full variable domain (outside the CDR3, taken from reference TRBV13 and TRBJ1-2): AAGVIQSPRHLIKEKRETATLKCYPIPRHDTVYWYQQGPGQDPQFLISFYEKMQSDKGSIPDRFSAQQFSDYHSELNMSSLELGDSALYFCASSRTGSNYGYTFGSGTRLTVV.

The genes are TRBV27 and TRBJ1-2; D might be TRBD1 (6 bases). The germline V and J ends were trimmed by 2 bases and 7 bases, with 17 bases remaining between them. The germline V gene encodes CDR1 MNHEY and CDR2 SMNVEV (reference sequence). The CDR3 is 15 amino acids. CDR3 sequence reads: CASSLRGKSGGGYTF. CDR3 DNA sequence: TGTGCCAGCAGTTTAAGGGGGAAATCGGGGGGTGGCTACACCTTC.

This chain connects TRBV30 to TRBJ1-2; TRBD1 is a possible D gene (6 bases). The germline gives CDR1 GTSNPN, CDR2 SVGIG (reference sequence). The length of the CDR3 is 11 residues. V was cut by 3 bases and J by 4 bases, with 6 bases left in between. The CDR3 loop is CAWRDSYGYTF. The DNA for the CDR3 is TGTGCCTGGAGGGACAGCTATGGCTACACCTTC. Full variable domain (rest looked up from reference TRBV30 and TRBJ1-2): SQTIHQWPATLVQPVGSPLSLECTVEGTSNPNLYWYRQAAGRGLQLLFYSVGIGQISSEVPQNLSASRPQDRQFILSSKKLLLSDSGFYLCAWRDSYGYTFGSGTRLTVV.

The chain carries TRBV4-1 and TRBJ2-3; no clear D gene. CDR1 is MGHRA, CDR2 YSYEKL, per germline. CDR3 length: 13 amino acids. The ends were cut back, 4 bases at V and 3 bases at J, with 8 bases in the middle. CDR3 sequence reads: CASSLGLTDTQYF. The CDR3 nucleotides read TGCGCCAGCAGCCTCGGTTTGACAGATACGCAGTATTTT.

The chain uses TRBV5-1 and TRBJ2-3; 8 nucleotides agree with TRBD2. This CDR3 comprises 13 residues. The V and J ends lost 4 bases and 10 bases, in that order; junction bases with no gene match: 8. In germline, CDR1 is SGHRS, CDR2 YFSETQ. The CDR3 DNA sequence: TGCGCCAGCAGCCCGCCGACTAGCGCGCCGCAGTATTTT. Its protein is CASSPPTSAPQYF. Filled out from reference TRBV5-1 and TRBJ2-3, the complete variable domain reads KAGVTQTPRYLIKTRGQQVTLSCSPISGHRSVSWYQQTPGQGLQFLFEYFSETQRNKGNFPGRFSGRQFSNSRSEMNVSTLELGDSALYLCASSPPTSAPQYFGPGTRLTVL.

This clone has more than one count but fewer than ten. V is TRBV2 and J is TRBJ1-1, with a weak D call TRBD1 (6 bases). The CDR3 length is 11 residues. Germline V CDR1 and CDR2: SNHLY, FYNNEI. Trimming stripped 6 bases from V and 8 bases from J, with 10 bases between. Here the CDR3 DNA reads TGTGCCAGCAGGGACAGCTTAGAAGCTTTCTTT. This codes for CASRDSLEAFF.

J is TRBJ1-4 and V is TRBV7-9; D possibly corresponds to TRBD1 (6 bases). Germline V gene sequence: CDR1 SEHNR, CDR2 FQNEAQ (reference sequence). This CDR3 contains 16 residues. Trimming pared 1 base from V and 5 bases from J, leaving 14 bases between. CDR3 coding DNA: TGTGCCAGCAGCTTAGTGACAGGCGAGGGAAATGAAAAACTGTTTTTT. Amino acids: CASSLVTGEGNEKLFF.

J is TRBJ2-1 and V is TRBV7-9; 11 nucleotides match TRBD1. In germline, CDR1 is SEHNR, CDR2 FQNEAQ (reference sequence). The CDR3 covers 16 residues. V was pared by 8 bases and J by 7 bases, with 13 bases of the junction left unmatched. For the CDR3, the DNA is TGTGCCAGCGGCACACTAGGGACAGGGGGGCCTAATGAGCAGTTCTTC. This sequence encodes CASGTLGTGGPNEQFF.

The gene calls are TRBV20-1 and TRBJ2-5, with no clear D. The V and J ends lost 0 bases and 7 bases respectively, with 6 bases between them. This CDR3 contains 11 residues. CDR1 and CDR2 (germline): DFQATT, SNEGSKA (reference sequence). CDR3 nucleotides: TGCAGTGCTAGAGATCTGCGGACCCAGTACTTC. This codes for CSARDLRTQYF.

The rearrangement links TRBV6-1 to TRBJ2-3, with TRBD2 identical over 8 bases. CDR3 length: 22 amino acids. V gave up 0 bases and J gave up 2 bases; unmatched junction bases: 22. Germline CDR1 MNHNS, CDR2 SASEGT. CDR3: CASSEAYSFQEIAGLATDTQYF. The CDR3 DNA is TGTGCCAGCAGTGAAGCCTACTCCTTTCAGGAGATAGCGGGATTGGCCACAGATACGCAGTATTTT.

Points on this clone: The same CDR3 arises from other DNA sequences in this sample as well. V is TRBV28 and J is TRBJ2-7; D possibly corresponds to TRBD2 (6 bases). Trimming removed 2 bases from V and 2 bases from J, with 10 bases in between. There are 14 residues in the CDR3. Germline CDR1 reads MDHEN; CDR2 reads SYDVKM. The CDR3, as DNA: TGTGCCAGCAGTTTACGTGCGGGGCCCTACGAGCAGTACTTC. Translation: CASSLRAGPYEQYF.

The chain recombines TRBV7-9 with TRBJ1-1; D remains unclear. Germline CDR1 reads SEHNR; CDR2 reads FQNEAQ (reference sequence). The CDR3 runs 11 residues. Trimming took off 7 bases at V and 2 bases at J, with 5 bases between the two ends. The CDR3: CASTGNTEAFF. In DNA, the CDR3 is TGTGCCAGCACGGGAAACACTGAAGCTTTCTTT.

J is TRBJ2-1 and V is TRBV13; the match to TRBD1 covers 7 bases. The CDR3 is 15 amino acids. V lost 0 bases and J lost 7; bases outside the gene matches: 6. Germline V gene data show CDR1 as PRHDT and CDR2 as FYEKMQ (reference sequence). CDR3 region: CASSLGGQTRNEQFF. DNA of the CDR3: TGTGCCAGCAGCTTAGGGGGACAGACAAGGAATGAGCAGTTCTTC.

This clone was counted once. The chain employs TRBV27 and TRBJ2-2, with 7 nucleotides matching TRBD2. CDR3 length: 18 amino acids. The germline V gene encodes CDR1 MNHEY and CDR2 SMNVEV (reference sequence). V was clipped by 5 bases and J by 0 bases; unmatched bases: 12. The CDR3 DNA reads TGTGCCAGCAGTCCCGGGTGGCGGCTAGCGGCGAACACCGGGGAGCTGTTTTTT. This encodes CASSPGWRLAANTGELFF.

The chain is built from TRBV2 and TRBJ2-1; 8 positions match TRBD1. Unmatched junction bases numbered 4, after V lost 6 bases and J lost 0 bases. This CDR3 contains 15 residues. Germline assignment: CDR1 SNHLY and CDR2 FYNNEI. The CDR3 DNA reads TGTGCCAGCAGGACAGGGGTCGTCTCCTACAATGAGCAGTTCTTC. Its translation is CASRTGVVSYNEQFF.

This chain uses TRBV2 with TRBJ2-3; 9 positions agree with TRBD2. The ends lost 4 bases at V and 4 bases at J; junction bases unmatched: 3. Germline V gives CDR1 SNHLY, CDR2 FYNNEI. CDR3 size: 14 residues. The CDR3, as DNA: TGTGCCAGCAGTGGTGCGGGAGGGGCAGATACGCAGTATTTT. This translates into CASSGAGGADTQYF.

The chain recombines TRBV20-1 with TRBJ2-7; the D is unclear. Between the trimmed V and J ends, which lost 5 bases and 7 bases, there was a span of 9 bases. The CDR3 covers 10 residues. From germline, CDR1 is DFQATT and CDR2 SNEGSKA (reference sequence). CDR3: CSAGTREQYF. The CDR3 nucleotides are TGCAGTGCTGGCACGCGGGAGCAGTACTTC.

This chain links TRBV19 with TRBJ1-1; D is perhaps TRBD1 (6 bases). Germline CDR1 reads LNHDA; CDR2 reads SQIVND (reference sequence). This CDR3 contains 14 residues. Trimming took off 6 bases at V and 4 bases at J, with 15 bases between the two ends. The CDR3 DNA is TGTGCCAGTAGGGAAACAGGGATAGTCACTGAAGCTTTCTTT. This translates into CASRETGIVTEAFF.

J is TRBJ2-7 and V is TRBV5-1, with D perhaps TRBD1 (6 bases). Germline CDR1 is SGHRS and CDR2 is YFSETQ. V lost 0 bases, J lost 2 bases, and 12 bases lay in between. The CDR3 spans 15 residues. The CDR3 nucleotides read TGCGCCAGCAGCTTGGTTACAGGGCGTACCTACGAGCAGTACTTC. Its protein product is CASSLVTGRTYEQYF.

The CDR3 DNA reads TGTGCCAGCAGCTTGGAGCTTGGGACAGGAGGTTACACTGAAGCTTTCTTT. Amino acid sequence: CASSLELGTGGYTEAFF. This rearrangement joins TRBV5-6 to TRBJ1-1; 8 nucleotides agree with TRBD1. V shed 0 bases and J 3 bases; nucleotides not matched to a gene: 10. Germline V gene sequence: CDR1 SGHDT, CDR2 YYEEEE. CDR3 size: 17 residues. Combining the CDR3 with reference TRBV5-6 and TRBJ1-1 gives the whole variable domain DAGVTQSPTHLIKTRGQQVTLRCSPKSGHDTVSWYQQALGQGPQFIFQYYEEEERQRGNFPDRFSGHQFPNYSSELNVNALLLGDSALYLCASSLELGTGGYTEAFFGQGTRLTVV.

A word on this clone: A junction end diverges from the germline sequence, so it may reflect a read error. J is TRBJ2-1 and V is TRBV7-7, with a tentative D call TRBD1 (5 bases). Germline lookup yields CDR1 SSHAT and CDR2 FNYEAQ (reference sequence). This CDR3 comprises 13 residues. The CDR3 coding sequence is TGTGCTAGCAGCCTAAGACAGAACAATGAGCAGTTCTTC. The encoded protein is CASSLRQNNEQFF.

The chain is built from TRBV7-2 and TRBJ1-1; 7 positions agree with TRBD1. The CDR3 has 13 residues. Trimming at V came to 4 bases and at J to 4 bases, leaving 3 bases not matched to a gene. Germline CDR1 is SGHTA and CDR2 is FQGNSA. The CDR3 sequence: CASSSPGGTEAFF. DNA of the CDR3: TGTGCCAGCAGCTCTCCAGGGGGCACTGAAGCTTTCTTT.